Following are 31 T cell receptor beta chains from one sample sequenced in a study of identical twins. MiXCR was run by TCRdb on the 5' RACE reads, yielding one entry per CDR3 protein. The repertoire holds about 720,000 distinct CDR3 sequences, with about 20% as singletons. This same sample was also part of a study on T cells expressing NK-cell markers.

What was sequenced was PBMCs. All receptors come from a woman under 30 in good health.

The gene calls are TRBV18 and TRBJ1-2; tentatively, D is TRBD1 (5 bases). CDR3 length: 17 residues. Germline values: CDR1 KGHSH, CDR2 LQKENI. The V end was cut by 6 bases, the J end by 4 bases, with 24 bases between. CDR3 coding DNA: TGTGCCAGCTCCCCCAGACAGAGGACCATCGTAGCCTATGGCTACACCTTC. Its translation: CASSPRQRTIVAYGYTF.

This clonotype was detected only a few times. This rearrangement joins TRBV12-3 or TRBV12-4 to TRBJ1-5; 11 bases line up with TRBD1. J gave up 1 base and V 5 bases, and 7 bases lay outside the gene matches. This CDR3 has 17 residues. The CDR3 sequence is CASSDGTGGTSNQPQHF. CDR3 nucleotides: TGTGCCAGCAGTGATGGGACAGGGGGAACGAGCAATCAGCCCCAGCATTTT.

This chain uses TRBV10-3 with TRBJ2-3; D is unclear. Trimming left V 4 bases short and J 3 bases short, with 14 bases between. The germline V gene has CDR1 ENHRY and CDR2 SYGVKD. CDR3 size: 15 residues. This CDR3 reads CAISVSQGITDTQYF. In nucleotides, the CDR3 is TGTGCCATCAGTGTTTCCCAAGGGATTACAGATACGCAGTATTTT.

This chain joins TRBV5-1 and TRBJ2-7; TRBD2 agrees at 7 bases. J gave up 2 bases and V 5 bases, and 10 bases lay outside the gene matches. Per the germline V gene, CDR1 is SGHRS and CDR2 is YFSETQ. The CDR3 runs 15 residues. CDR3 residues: CASSSFGSGAYEQYF. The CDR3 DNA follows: TGCGCCAGCAGTTCCTTTGGGAGCGGGGCCTACGAGCAGTACTTC. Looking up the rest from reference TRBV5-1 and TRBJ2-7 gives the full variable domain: KAGVTQTPRYLIKTRGQQVTLSCSPISGHRSVSWYQQTPGQGLQFLFEYFSETQRNKGNFPGRFSGRQFSNSRSEMNVSTLELGDSALYLCASSSFGSGAYEQYFGPGTRLTVT.

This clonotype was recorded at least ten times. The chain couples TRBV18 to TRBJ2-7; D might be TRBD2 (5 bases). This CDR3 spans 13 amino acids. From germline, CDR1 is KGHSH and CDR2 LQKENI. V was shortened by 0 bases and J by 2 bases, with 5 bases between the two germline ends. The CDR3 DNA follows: TGTGCCAGCTCACCACCGCGGGCCTACGAGCAGTACTTC. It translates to CASSPPRAYEQYF.

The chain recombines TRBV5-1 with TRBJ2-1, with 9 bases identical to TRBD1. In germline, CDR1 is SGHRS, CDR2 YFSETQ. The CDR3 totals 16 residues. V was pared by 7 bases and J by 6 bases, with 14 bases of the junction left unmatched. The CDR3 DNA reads TGCGCCAGCGCTTACCGAACGGGACAGGGCCTCAATGAGCAGTTCTTC. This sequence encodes CASAYRTGQGLNEQFF.

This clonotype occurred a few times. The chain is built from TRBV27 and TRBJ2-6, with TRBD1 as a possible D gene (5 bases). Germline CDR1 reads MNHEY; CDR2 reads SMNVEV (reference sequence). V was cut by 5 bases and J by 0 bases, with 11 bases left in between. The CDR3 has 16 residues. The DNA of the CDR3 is TGTGCCAGCAGTGGGGCTGGGGACTCTGGGGCCAACGTCCTGACTTTC. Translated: CASSGAGDSGANVLTF.

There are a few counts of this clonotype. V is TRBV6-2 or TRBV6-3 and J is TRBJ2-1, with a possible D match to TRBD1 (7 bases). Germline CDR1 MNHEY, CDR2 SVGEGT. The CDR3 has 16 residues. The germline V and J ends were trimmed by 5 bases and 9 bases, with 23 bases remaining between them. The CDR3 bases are TGTGCCAGCAGTCCCCCCAAGACTAGGGGGCGGGGTGAGCAGTTCTTC. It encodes CASSPPKTRGRGEQFF.

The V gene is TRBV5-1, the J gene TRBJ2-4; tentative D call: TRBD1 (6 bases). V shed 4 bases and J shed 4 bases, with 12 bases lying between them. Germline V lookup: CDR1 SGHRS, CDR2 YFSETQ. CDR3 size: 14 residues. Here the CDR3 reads CASSTQGPKNIQYF. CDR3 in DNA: TGCGCCAGCAGCACGCAGGGGCCGAAAAACATTCAGTACTTC. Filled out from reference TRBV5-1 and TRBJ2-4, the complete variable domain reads KAGVTQTPRYLIKTRGQQVTLSCSPISGHRSVSWYQQTPGQGLQFLFEYFSETQRNKGNFPGRFSGRQFSNSRSEMNVSTLELGDSALYLCASSTQGPKNIQYFGAGTRLSVL.

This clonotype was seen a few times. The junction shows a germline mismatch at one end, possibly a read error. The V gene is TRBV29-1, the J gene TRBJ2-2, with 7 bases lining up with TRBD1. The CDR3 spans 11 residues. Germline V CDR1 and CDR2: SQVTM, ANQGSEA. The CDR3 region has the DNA TGCAGCGTTGAACAGCCAGGGGGGCTGTTTTTT. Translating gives CSVEQPGGLFF.

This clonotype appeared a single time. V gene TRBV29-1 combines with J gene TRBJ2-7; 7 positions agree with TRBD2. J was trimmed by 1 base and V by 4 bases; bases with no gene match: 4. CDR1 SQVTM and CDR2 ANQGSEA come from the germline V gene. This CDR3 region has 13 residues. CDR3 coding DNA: TGCAGCGTTGTTAGCGGGCCTTCCTACGAGCAGTACTTC. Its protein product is CSVVSGPSYEQYF.

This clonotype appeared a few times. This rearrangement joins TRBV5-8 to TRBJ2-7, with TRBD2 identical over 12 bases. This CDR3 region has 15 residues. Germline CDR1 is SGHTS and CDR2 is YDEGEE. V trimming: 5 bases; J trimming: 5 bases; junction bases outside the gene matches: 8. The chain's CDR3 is CASSRSLAGGHEQYF. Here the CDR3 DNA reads TGTGCCAGCAGTCGATCACTAGCGGGAGGACACGAGCAGTACTTC.

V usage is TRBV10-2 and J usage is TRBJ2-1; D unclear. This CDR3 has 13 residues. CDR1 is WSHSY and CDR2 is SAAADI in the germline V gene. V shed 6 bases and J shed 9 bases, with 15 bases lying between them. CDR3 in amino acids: CASREGVGVEQFF. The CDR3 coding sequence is TGCGCCAGCAGGGAAGGCGTGGGTGTTGAGCAGTTCTTC.

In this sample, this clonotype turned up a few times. CDR3 DNA sequence: TGTGCCAGCAGTTACTCGAAATCTGGGAAGTCTGAAGCTTTCTTT. Translation gives CASSYSKSGKSEAFF. The chain employs TRBV6-5 and TRBJ1-1; D gene unclear. This CDR3 is 15 amino acids long. V lost 0 bases, J lost 6 bases, and 14 bases lay in between. Per the germline V gene, CDR1 is MNHEY and CDR2 is SVGAGI.

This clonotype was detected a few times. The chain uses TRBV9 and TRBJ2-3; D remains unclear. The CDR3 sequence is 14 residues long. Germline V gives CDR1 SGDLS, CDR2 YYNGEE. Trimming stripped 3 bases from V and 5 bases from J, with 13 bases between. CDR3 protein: CASSGPFPGDTQYF. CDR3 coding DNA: TGTGCCAGCAGCGGCCCCTTTCCTGGAGATACGCAGTATTTT.

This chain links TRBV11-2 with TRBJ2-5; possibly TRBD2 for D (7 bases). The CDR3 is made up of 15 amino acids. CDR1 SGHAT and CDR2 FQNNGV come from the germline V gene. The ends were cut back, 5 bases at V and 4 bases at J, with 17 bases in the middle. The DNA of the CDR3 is TGTGCCAGCAGCCACAGGGACTACCATCCAGAGACCCAGTACTTC. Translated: CASSHRDYHPETQYF.

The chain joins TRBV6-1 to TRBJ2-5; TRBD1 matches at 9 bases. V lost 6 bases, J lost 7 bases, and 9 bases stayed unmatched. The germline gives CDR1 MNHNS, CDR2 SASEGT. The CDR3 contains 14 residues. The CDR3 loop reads CASRTGTGFWTQYF. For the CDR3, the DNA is TGTGCCAGCAGGACCGGGACAGGGTTCTGGACCCAGTACTTC.

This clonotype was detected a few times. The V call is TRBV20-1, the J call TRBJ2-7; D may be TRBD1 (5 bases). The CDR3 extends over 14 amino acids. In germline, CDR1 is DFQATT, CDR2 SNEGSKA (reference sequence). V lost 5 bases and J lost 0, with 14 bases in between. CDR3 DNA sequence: TGCAGTGCTCGCGCAGGGTCAAGCTCCTACGAGCAGTACTTC. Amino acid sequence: CSARAGSSSYEQYF.

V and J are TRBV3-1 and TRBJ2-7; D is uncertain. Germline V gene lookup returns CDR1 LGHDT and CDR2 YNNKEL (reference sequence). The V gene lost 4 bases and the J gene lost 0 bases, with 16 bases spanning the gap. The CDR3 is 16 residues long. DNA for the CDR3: TGTGCCAGCAGCCTGGGAAGCGCTGGTATCTCCTACGAGCAGTACTTC. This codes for CASSLGSAGISYEQYF.

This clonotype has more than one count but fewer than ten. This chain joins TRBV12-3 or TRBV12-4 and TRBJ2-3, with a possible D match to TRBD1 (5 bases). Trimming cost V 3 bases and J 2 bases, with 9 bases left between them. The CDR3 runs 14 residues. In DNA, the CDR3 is TGTGCCAGCAGTTTCTCGACAGACACAGATACGCAGTATTTT. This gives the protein CASSFSTDTDTQYF.

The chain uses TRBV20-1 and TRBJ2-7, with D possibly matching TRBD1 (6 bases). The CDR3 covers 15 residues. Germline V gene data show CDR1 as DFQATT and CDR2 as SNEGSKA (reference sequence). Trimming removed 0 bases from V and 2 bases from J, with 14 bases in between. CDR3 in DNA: TGCAGTGCTAGAGACCCGGGACACCTCACCTACGAGCAGTACTTC. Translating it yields CSARDPGHLTYEQYF.

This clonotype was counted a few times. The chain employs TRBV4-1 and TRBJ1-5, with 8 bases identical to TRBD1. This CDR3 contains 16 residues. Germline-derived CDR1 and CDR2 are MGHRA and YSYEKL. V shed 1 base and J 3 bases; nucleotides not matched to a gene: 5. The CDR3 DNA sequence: TGCGCCAGCAGCCAAGGGACAGGGTTTAACAATCAGCCCCAGCATTTT. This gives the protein CASSQGTGFNNQPQHF.

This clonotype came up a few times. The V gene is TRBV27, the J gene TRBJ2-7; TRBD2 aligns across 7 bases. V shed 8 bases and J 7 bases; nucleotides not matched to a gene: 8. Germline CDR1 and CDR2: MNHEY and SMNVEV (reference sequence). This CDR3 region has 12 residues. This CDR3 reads CASAGRVREQYF. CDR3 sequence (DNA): TGTGCCAGCGCGGGGAGGGTGAGGGAGCAGTACTTC.

In nucleotides, the CDR3 is TGTGCCAGCAGTCCGGGACTAGCGGGAGAGCGCACAGATACGCAGTATTTT. Its protein product is CASSPGLAGERTDTQYF. This chain uses TRBV12-3 or TRBV12-4 with TRBJ2-3; 14 positions match TRBD2. Trimming at V came to 5 bases and at J to 1 base, leaving 5 bases not matched to a gene. The CDR3 covers 17 residues.

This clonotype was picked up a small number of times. The CDR3 sequence is CASSFQGFNQPQHF. For the CDR3, the DNA is TGTGCCAGCAGTTTCCAGGGGTTCAATCAGCCCCAGCATTTT. The chain carries TRBV27 and TRBJ1-5; the D gene is possibly TRBD1 (6 bases). The CDR3 has 14 amino acids. Trimming took 3 bases from V and 3 from J, leaving 9 bases between them. CDR1 and CDR2 from the germline V gene are MNHEY and SMNVEV (reference sequence).

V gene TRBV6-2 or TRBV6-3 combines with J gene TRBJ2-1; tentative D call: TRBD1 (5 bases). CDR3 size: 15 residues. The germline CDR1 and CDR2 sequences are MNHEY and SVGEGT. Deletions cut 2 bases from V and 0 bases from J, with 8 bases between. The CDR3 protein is CASSYQGSSYNEQFF. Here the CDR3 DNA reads TGTGCCAGCAGTTACCAGGGATCCTCCTACAATGAGCAGTTCTTC.

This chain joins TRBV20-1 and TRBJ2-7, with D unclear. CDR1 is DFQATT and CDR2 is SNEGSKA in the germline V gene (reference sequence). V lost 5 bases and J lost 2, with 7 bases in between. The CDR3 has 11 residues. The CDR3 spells CSAQMTYEQYF. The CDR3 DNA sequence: TGCAGTGCTCAGATGACCTACGAGCAGTACTTC.

CDR3 in DNA: TGTGCCTGGAGCCCCCGACTAGAGGGCATTCAGTACTTC. Amino acids: CAWSPRLEGIQYF. This sequence joins TRBV30 and TRBJ2-4; D possibly corresponds to TRBD2 (6 bases). The V gene's germline CDR1 is GTSNPN and CDR2 SVGIG (reference sequence). CDR3 length: 13 amino acids. V was cut by 3 bases and J by 9 bases, with 15 bases left in between.

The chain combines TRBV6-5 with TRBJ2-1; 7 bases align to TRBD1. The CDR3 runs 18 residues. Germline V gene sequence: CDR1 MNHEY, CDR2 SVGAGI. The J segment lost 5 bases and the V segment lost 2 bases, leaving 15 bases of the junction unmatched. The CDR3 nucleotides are TGTGCCAGCAGTTACAGGCGTCGGCAGGGGGTAGGGAACAATGAGCAGTTCTTC. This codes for CASSYRRRQGVGNNEQFF.

As DNA, the CDR3 is TGTGCCAGCAGCCAGGTCTACAGGGGCACGAACACTGAAGCTTTCTTT. Its protein is CASSQVYRGTNTEAFF. The V gene is TRBV14, the J gene TRBJ1-1; TRBD1 aligns across 7 bases. V lost 3 bases, J lost 1 base, and 8 bases stayed unmatched. The V gene's germline CDR1 is SGHDN and CDR2 FVKESK. The length of the CDR3 is 16 residues.

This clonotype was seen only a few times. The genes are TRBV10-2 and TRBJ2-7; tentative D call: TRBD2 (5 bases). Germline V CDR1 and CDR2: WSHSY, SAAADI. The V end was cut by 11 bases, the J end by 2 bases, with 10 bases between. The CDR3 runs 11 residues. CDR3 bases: TGCGCCGCGGCGGAGGCCTACGAGCAGTACTTC. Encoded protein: CAAAEAYEQYF.